This T cell receptor (beta chain) stems from a study of blood T cell repertoires in COVID-19. Germline-derived CDR1 and CDR2 are MGHDK and SYGVNS. This CDR3 region has 14 residues. The V gene lost 4 bases and the J gene lost 1 base, with 10 bases spanning the gap. The repertoire was sequenced with immunoSEQ multiplex PCR; TCRdb's copy has only in-frame clones and lacks some. In the table there are 490,000 or so clones, 70% to 90% of which are singletons. Across fewer than 25 US areas, participants ranged in age from about 18 to 90 years. The chain links TRBV25-1 to TRBJ1-1; perhaps TRBD1 as D (6 bases). The receptor was isolated from a woman between 55 and 75 years old who had recovered from COVID-19. Input material: PBMCs or T cells enriched from blood (not recorded which). The CDR3 nucleotides are TGTGCCAGCAGTGGGGTCAGGGGGAACACTGAAGCTTTCTTT. Protein sequence: CASSGVRGNTEAFF.